This TCR beta chain was captured in a study of early T cells in non-severe SARS-CoV-2 infection. In TCRdb, the 5' RACE reads were re-called with MiXCR into one record per CDR3 protein. The table lists about 60,000 distinct CDR3 sequences, around 13% of them singletons, with roughly 4.5% in the top ten. This clonotype was recorded at least ten times. This CDR3 has 15 residues. Trimming cost V 0 bases and J 3 bases, with 8 bases left between them. CDR1 and CDR2 from the germline V gene are LGHDT and YNNKEL (reference sequence). The TCR was taken from an adult who was a healthcare worker with PCR-confirmed SARS-CoV-2 infection or an uninfected control (not recorded which). The chain links TRBV3-1 to TRBJ2-2, with D possibly matching TRBD2 (5 bases). The sample consisted of whole blood. The CDR3 here is CASSQDWEYTGELFF. CDR3 coding DNA: TGTGCCAGCAGCCAAGATTGGGAGTACACCGGGGAGCTGTTTTTT.